This T cell receptor beta chain was sequenced for a study of vaccination and CD4 T cells after COVID-19. Study-level findings and limits: Vaccine-specific clones in convalescent patients were spike mono-reactive in 304 of 307 cases.

Noted treatment: approximately 9-day PBMC culture with coronavirus spike peptide pools or control peptides (ViraFEST assay). Germline V gives CDR1 SGHTA, CDR2 FQGNSA. CDR3 size: 14 residues. The J segment lost 0 bases and the V segment lost 4 bases, leaving 1 base of the junction unmatched. Once obtained from cultured CD4+ T cells, the DNA was sequenced using the Oncomine TCR Beta short-read assay. Via MiXCR, TCRdb re-called the PCR reads, giving one row per CDR3 protein. The sample yields some 19,000 distinct CDR3 sequences, approximately 38% seen once. Notes on this clonotype: Its specificity is unknown.

The chain employs TRBV7-2 and TRBJ1-2; TRBD1 aligns across 8 bases. Source material: cultured CD4+ T cells from blood. The sequence was obtained from a human donor with COVID-19. The chain's CDR3 is CASSSDRANYGYTF. The CDR3 DNA follows: TGTGCCAGCAGCTCGGACAGGGCTAACTATGGCTACACCTTC.